This TCR beta chain came from a study of blood T cell repertoires in COVID-19. The wider study: The United States, Italy and Spain supplied acute and convalescent COVID-19 samples.

A few counts support this clone. Some clones are missing from TCRdb's copy, which holds only in-frame ones; the method was immunoSEQ multiplex PCR. The profile shows about 400,000 clones, approximately 89% of them singletons. CDR3 length equals 13 residues. V shed 4 bases, J shed 7 bases, and the junction held 7 bases outside the gene matches. Germline V gene sequence: CDR1 SGHTA, CDR2 FQGTGA. The V gene is TRBV7-3, the J gene TRBJ2-7; 7 nucleotides match TRBD1. Sequencing was done on a sample of PBMCs or T cells enriched from blood (not recorded which). This receptor was taken from a woman in her twenties or thirties who had recovered from COVID-19. In nucleotides, the CDR3 is TGTGCCAGCAGCTACAGGGGTCAGGGGGAGCAGTACTTC. Translating gives CASSYRGQGEQYF.